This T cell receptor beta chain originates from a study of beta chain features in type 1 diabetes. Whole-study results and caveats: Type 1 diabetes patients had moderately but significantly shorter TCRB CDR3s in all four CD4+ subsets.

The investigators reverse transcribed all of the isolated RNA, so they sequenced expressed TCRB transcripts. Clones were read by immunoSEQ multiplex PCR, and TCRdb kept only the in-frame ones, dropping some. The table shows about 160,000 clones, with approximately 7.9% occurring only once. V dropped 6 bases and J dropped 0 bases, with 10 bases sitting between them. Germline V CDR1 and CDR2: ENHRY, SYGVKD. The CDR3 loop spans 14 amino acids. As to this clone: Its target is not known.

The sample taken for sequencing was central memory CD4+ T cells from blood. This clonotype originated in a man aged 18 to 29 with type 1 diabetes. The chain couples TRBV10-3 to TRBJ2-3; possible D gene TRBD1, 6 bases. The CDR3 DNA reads TGTGCCATCAGGCAGGGGCTCAGCACAGATACGCAGTATTTT. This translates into CAIRQGLSTDTQYF.